Detailed here is one TCR beta chain. What the recovered Cohort 3 donors had was two negative PCRs, clearance, or symptom resolution. Germline V lookup: CDR1 MDHEN, CDR2 SYDVKM. The J segment lost 3 bases and the V segment lost 5 bases, leaving 7 bases of the junction unmatched. CDR3 length equals 15 residues. Sequencing used immunoSEQ multiplex PCR; TCRdb keeps in-frame clones, though not all of them. The sample contains 350,000 to 450,000 clones, roughly four fifths of which appear only once. The data were taken from a study of blood T cell repertoires in COVID-19. Overall study context: T cells, B-cell-depleted T cells, or PBMCs provided the cDNA or gDNA that served as material.

This TCR was recovered from a woman in her forties or fifties who had recovered from COVID-19. Sequenced sample: PBMCs or T cells enriched from blood (not recorded which). The chain couples TRBV28 to TRBJ2-7; TRBD1 matches 10 bases. CDR3 region: CASSLPTGGLYEQYF. Here the CDR3 DNA reads TGTGCCAGCAGTCTCCCGACAGGGGGCCTCTACGAGCAGTACTTC.